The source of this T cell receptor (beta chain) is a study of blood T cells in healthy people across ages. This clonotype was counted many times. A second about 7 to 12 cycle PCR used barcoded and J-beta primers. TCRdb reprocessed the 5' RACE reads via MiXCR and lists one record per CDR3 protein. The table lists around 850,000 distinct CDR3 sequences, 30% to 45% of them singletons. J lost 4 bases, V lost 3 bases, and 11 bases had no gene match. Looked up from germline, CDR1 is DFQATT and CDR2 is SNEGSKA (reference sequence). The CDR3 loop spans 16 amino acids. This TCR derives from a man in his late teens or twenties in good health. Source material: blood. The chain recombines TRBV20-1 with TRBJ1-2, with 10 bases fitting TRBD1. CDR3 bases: TGCAGTGCTAGGAGGGACAGGGGCCAGCCCCCCTATGGCTACACCTTC. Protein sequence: CSARRDRGQPPYGYTF.